A selection of T cell receptor beta chains follows, all from one sample in a study of blood T cells in healthy people across ages. TCRdb processed the 5' RACE reads anew with MiXCR; each CDR3 protein has one entry. The sample shows 590,000 or so distinct CDR3 sequences, about 30% of them seen only once. The material sequenced was blood. The receptors shown here come from a woman aged 80 or over in good health. Each CDR3 is given with its conserved first and last residue. D genes are given only for firm matches. Not every row has a clone size; where given, it reads once, few, many or a size class.

j_call: TRBJ1-2
v_call: TRBV29-1
d_call: -
clone_size: -
cdr3_nt: TGCAGTGCTGAAGATCCCGGGAGTGGCTACACCTTC
cdr3_aa: CSAEDPGSGYTF

j_call: TRBJ2-1
v_call: TRBV5-1
d_call: TRBD2
clone_size: few
cdr3_nt: TGCGCCAGCAGCGCGCAGACTAGCGGGGATGAGCAGTTCTTC
cdr3_aa: CASSAQTSGDEQFF

j_call: TRBJ2-5
v_call: TRBV14
d_call: -
clone_size: many
cdr3_nt: TGTGCCAGCGCCATTAGGGGGGGAAGTGAGCAGTACTTC
cdr3_aa: CASAIRGGSEQYF

j_call: TRBJ2-5
v_call: TRBV5-4
d_call: -
clone_size: many
cdr3_nt: TGTGCCAGCAGCTTGGACCAGGGTTACCAAGAGACCCAGTACTTC
cdr3_aa: CASSLDQGYQETQYF

j_call: TRBJ2-2
v_call: TRBV18
d_call: TRBD1
clone_size: -
cdr3_nt: TGTGCCAGCTCACCGACAGGGTTGCGTAACACCGGGGAGCGGTTTTTT
cdr3_aa: CASSPTGLRNTGERFF

j_call: TRBJ1-2
v_call: TRBV4-3
d_call: -
clone_size: few
cdr3_nt: TGCGCCAGCAGCCAAGAAGTGTGGCGGTACAATGGCTACACCTTC
cdr3_aa: CASSQEVWRYNGYTF

j_call: TRBJ2-1
v_call: TRBV6-2/TRBV6-3
d_call: -
clone_size: few
cdr3_nt: TGTGCCAGCAGATGGTGTAGTGAGCAGTTCTTC
cdr3_aa: CASRWCSEQFF

j_call: TRBJ2-1
v_call: TRBV4-2
d_call: TRBD2
clone_size: many
cdr3_nt: TGTGCCAGCAGCCAGATGCTAGCGGGGGGAAACAATGAGCAGTTCTTC
cdr3_aa: CASSQMLAGGNNEQFF

j_call: TRBJ2-2
v_call: TRBV12-3/TRBV12-4
d_call: -
clone_size: few
cdr3_nt: TGTGCCAGCAGTTTATTCTTGAACACCGGGGAGCTGTTTTTT
cdr3_aa: CASSLFLNTGELFF

j_call: TRBJ2-1
v_call: TRBV7-9
d_call: -
clone_size: -
cdr3_nt: TGTGCCAGCAGCCTCCCGGGATATGAGCAGTTCTTC
cdr3_aa: CASSLPGYEQFF

j_call: TRBJ2-5
v_call: TRBV7-2
d_call: -
clone_size: few
cdr3_nt: TGTGCCAGCAGCTTAGCGGGACGGCAAGAGACCCAGTACTTC
cdr3_aa: CASSLAGRQETQYF

j_call: TRBJ1-2
v_call: TRBV7-2
d_call: -
clone_size: -
cdr3_nt: TGTGCCAGCAGCTTAGACCTAACAGTTTTCAGTGGCTACACCTTC
cdr3_aa: CASSLDLTVFSGYTF

j_call: TRBJ1-2
v_call: TRBV4-3
d_call: TRBD1
clone_size: many
cdr3_nt: TGCGCCAGCAGCCAAGATCGAGGGGGCAGGGGACGAAACTATGGCTACACCTTC
cdr3_aa: CASSQDRGGRGRNYGYTF

j_call: TRBJ1-1
v_call: TRBV7-9
d_call: -
clone_size: many
cdr3_nt: TGTGCCAGCAGCCCCTGGGGGCGAGGGTTGAACACTGAAGCTTTCTTT
cdr3_aa: CASSPWGRGLNTEAFF

j_call: TRBJ2-5
v_call: TRBV7-9
d_call: -
clone_size: many
cdr3_nt: TGTGCCAGCAGCTTAGGATCAGGCGTCCAAGAGACCCAGTACTTC
cdr3_aa: CASSLGSGVQETQYF

j_call: TRBJ1-2
v_call: TRBV6-5
d_call: -
clone_size: -
cdr3_nt: TGTGCCAGCAGGGAAGTTAACTATGGCTACACCTTC
cdr3_aa: CASREVNYGYTF

j_call: TRBJ2-5
v_call: TRBV7-8
d_call: -
clone_size: -
cdr3_nt: TGTGCCAGCAGCTTAGCGCCACGGAAAGAGACCCAGTACTTC
cdr3_aa: CASSLAPRKETQYF

j_call: TRBJ1-2
v_call: TRBV4-1
d_call: -
clone_size: many
cdr3_nt: TGCGCCAGCAGCCCGCGGAAGACACCCTATGGCTACACCTTC
cdr3_aa: CASSPRKTPYGYTF

j_call: TRBJ1-6
v_call: TRBV7-9
d_call: -
clone_size: many
cdr3_nt: TGTGCCAGCAGCTACAAGGGGAATTCACCCCTCCACTTT
cdr3_aa: CASSYKGNSPLHF

j_call: TRBJ2-1
v_call: TRBV5-1
d_call: TRBD1
clone_size: many
cdr3_nt: TGCGCCAGCGCCGGGACAGATTACAATGAGCAGTTCTTC
cdr3_aa: CASAGTDYNEQFF

j_call: TRBJ2-7
v_call: TRBV2
d_call: -
clone_size: many
cdr3_nt: TGTGCCAGCAGTGATAGGGGGAGCTCCTACGAGCAGTACTTC
cdr3_aa: CASSDRGSSYEQYF

j_call: TRBJ2-1
v_call: TRBV28
d_call: -
clone_size: many
cdr3_nt: TGTGCCAGCAGCTCGACAGGTTCAAATGAGCAGTTCTTC
cdr3_aa: CASSSTGSNEQFF

j_call: TRBJ1-2
v_call: TRBV29-1
d_call: -
clone_size: many
cdr3_nt: TGCAGCGTTGGGGGGGCATATGGCTACACCTTC
cdr3_aa: CSVGGAYGYTF

j_call: TRBJ2-7
v_call: TRBV20-1
d_call: TRBD2
clone_size: -
cdr3_nt: TGCAGTGCTAGAGAGCTGGGGGGAGGGTACGAGCAGTACTTC
cdr3_aa: CSARELGGGYEQYF

j_call: TRBJ1-1
v_call: TRBV28
d_call: -
clone_size: -
cdr3_nt: TGTGCCAGCAGATTGGTGGGCTCTACTGAAGCTTTCTTT
cdr3_aa: CASRLVGSTEAFF

j_call: TRBJ2-7
v_call: TRBV5-1
d_call: TRBD1
clone_size: -
cdr3_nt: TGCGCCAGCAGCTTGGCTTCGGGACAGTCCTACGAGCAGTACTTC
cdr3_aa: CASSLASGQSYEQYF

j_call: TRBJ2-5
v_call: TRBV4-1
d_call: TRBD2
clone_size: -
cdr3_nt: TGCGCCAGCAACCAAGTGGGGACTAGCGGAGGGGCGTATGAGCAGTACTTC
cdr3_aa: CASNQVGTSGGAYEQYF

j_call: TRBJ2-5
v_call: TRBV29-1
d_call: -
clone_size: -
cdr3_nt: TGCAGCGTTGATCATGGGACGGCGTACCAGTACTTC
cdr3_aa: CSVDHGTAYQYF

j_call: TRBJ1-1
v_call: TRBV4-3
d_call: TRBD1
clone_size: -
cdr3_nt: TGCGCCAGCAGCCAAGACCGGGACAGGGTCTCTGAAGCTTTCTTT
cdr3_aa: CASSQDRDRVSEAFF

j_call: TRBJ1-2
v_call: TRBV28
d_call: -
clone_size: many
cdr3_nt: TGTGCCAGCAGTGTACAGGGTAGTCGTGGCTACACCTTC
cdr3_aa: CASSVQGSRGYTF

j_call: TRBJ2-7
v_call: TRBV7-3
d_call: TRBD1
clone_size: many
cdr3_nt: TGTGCCAGCAGCTCAGTCGAGACAGGGATGGGGGCCTACAATGAGCAGTACTTC
cdr3_aa: CASSSVETGMGAYNEQYF

j_call: TRBJ2-5
v_call: TRBV6-6
d_call: -
clone_size: -
cdr3_nt: TGTGCCAGCAGTTACTCGCTACCCGCCTTGTCAGAGACCCAGTACTTC
cdr3_aa: CASSYSLPALSETQYF

j_call: TRBJ2-7
v_call: TRBV7-2
d_call: -
clone_size: -
cdr3_nt: TGTGCCAGCAGCTTAAATCGCGGGGGCGCCTACGAGCAGTACTTC
cdr3_aa: CASSLNRGGAYEQYF

j_call: TRBJ2-5
v_call: TRBV6-5
d_call: -
clone_size: many
cdr3_nt: TGTGCCAGCAGTCCCGGGGATGTGGAGACCCAGTACTTC
cdr3_aa: CASSPGDVETQYF

j_call: TRBJ1-2
v_call: TRBV6-2/TRBV6-3
d_call: -
clone_size: many
cdr3_nt: TGTGCCAGCAGGACCGGGACAAGCCCCTATGGCTACACCTTC
cdr3_aa: CASRTGTSPYGYTF

j_call: TRBJ1-5
v_call: TRBV7-9
d_call: -
clone_size: many
cdr3_nt: TGTGCCAGCAGCCAAGGACGGGGTTATAGCAATCAGCCCCAGCATTTT
cdr3_aa: CASSQGRGYSNQPQHF